Listed below are T cell receptor beta chains from one sample, sequenced in a study of cytomegalovirus exposure and HLA in healthy donors. Method: immunoSEQ multiplex PCR; TCRdb's copy keeps in-frame clones and lacks some. The sample includes over 150,000 clones, roughly 87% seen only once; the top ten take 0.2% to 0.3%. The material sequenced was PBMCs. The source of these receptors is a girl in the first two years of life in good health and CMV-seronegative. CDR3s include the opening cysteine and the closing phenylalanine or tryptophan. A D gene is named only where the DNA matches it firmly. The size of a clone is reported for some rows only, either as once, few or many, or as a class for expanded clones.

>TRBV9|TRBD2|TRBJ2-7|-
TGTGCCAGCAGCGTAGTGCCTAGCGGGAGTTACGAGCAGTACTTC
CASSVVPSGSYEQYF
>TRBV5-1|-|TRBJ2-1|-
TGCGCCAGCAGCTTGTCCCCCAGGGCCTACAATGAGCAGTTCTTC
CASSLSPRAYNEQFF
>TRBV19|-|TRBJ1-4|-
TGTGCCAGTAGTATACGTGACAGGAAACTGTTTTTT
CASSIRDRKLFF
>TRBV5-1|-|TRBJ2-1|-
TGCGCCAGCAGCTTGGGTCCCAGCAATGAGCAGTTCTTC
CASSLGPSNEQFF
>TRBV6-1|-|TRBJ1-5|-
TGTGCCAGCAGTGAACAACAGGGCGGCGGGTATCAGCCCCAGCATTTT
CASSEQQGGGYQPQHF
>TRBV5-1|TRBD1|TRBJ1-1|-
TGCGCCAGCAGCTTAAATACAGGGGTAGCTTTCTTT
CASSLNTGVAFF
>TRBV6-1|-|TRBJ1-6|-
TGTGCCAGCATCGGGGTGAAAAGATCACCCCTCCACTTT
CASIGVKRSPLHF
>TRBV19|-|TRBJ1-3|few
TGTGCCAGTAGTAACGACGGGAGCTCTGGAAACACCATATATTTT
CASSNDGSSGNTIYF
>TRBV7-9|TRBD2|TRBJ2-1|-
TGTGCCAGCAGACATAGCGGGGGGAGCTCCTACAATGAGCAGTTCTTC
CASRHSGGSSYNEQFF
>TRBV19|TRBD1|TRBJ2-7|-
TGTGCCAGTAGTGCCGGACAGGGGGCCTGGTACGAGCAGTACTTC
CASSAGQGAWYEQYF
>TRBV4-2|TRBD1|TRBJ2-5|-
TGTGCCAGCAGCCGCGTACAGGGGGCGGGGGAGACCCAGTACTTC
CASSRVQGAGETQYF
>TRBV4-1|-|TRBJ2-2|-
TGCGCCAGCAGCCAAGAACGCACAGGGAATCCGACCGGGGAGCTGTTTTTT
CASSQERTGNPTGELFF